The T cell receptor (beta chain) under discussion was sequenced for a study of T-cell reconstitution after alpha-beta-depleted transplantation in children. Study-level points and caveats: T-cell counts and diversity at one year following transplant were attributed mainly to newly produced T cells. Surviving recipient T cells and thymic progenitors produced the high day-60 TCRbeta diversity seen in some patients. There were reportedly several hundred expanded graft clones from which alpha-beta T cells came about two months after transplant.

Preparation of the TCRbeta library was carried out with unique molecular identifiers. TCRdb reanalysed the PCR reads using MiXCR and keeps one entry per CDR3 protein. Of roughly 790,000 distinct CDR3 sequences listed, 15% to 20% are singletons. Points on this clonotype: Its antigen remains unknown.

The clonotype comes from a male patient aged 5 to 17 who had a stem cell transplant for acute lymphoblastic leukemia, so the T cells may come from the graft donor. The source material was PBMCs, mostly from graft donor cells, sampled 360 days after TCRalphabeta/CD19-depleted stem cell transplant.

The CDR3 DNA reads as TGTGCCAGCAGCTCCCCGGGACTAGCGATCACCTACGAGCAGTACTTC. The encoded protein is CASSSPGLAITYEQYF. The chain has TRBV12-3 or TRBV12-4 and TRBJ2-7; 10 nucleotides agree with TRBD2. With 6 bases clipped from V and 2 bases from J, the junction kept 10 bases outside the gene matches. The CDR3 length is 16 residues.